This record looks at one T cell receptor (beta chain) sequence and its context. Antigen specificity is unknown. V was cut by 6 bases and J by 9 bases, with 17 bases left in between. The CDR3 is 13 amino acids. This sample was included in a study of T cell responses to AZD1222 COVID-19 vaccine. Notes on the study in general: Regions left unmutated in variants are reportedly the target of nearly half of spike-specific TCRs. Regions 160-218 and 743-854 dominated among vaccine-associated CD4 TCRs spanning spike. Two AZD1222 administrations were followed by greater Spike-specific TCR breadth and depth.

The protocol was immunoSEQ multiplex PCR, while the TCRdb copy is restricted to in-frame clones and leaves out a portion. The sample yields about 140,000 clones, approximately 90% seen once. The chain combines TRBV12-3 or TRBV12-4 with TRBJ1-1, with D unresolved. Sequencing was performed on peripheral blood, taken on day 0 of AZD1222 vaccination. This clonotype was sampled from an adult in good health. The CDR3 nucleotides read TGTGCCAGCAGGACCATCCCGGGTCACAAAGCTTTCTTT. This codes for CASRTIPGHKAFF.